The next 14 T cell receptor beta chains were all read from a single sample in a study of identical twins. In TCRdb, the 5' RACE reads were re-called with MiXCR into one record per CDR3 protein. Among some 690,000 distinct CDR3 sequences listed, over 20% were seen once. The data were also submitted as part of a second study, on T cells expressing NK-cell markers.

The specimen was PBMCs. Receptor source: a woman aged 18-29 years in good health.

A few counts support this clonotype. The CDR3 bases are TGTGCCAGCAGAGACACTAGCGGGACCTACAATGAGCAGTTCTTC. Its protein product is CASRDTSGTYNEQFF. V usage is TRBV27 and J usage is TRBJ2-1; 10 positions agree with TRBD2. V lost 6 bases to trimming and J lost 2 bases; unmatched junction nucleotides: 4. In germline, CDR1 is MNHEY, CDR2 SMNVEV (reference sequence). The CDR3 sequence is 15 residues long.

CDR3 sequence (DNA): TGCGCCAGCAGCCAAGCCCGGGGGCCATTACGTCAAGAGACCCAGTACTTC. Translation gives CASSQARGPLRQETQYF. The chain couples TRBV4-3 to TRBJ2-5, with D possibly being TRBD1 or TRBD2 (6 bases each). The germline gives CDR1 LGHNA, CDR2 YSLEER. The CDR3 runs 17 residues. Trimming stripped 1 base from V and 2 bases from J, with 17 bases between.

This clonotype was counted between two and nine times. V is TRBV7-2 and J is TRBJ1-1; the match to TRBD1 covers 8 bases. J lost 1 base, V lost 5 bases, and 6 bases had no gene match. Germline V gene data show CDR1 as SGHTA and CDR2 as FQGNSA. The length of the CDR3 is 15 residues. In DNA form, the CDR3 reads TGTGCCAGCAGCCATTGGGGGACAGGGAACACTGAAGCTTTCTTT. It yields the protein CASSHWGTGNTEAFF.

This clonotype was observed at least ten times. The V call is TRBV6-1, the J call TRBJ2-2; no firm D call. From germline, CDR1 is MNHNS and CDR2 SASEGT. The CDR3 consists of 11 residues. Trimming shortened V by 4 bases and J by 6 bases, and 3 bases separated the two germline ends. The CDR3 loop reads CASSGAGELFF. The CDR3, as DNA: TGTGCCAGCAGTGGGGCCGGGGAGCTGTTTTTT.

This clonotype appeared a few times. The V and J genes are TRBV20-1 and TRBJ2-5, with 11 positions matching TRBD2. The V gene's germline CDR1 is DFQATT and CDR2 SNEGSKA (reference sequence). J was trimmed by 1 base and V by 0 bases; bases with no gene match: 7. The CDR3 runs to 17 residues. CDR3 loop: CSARDFRLAGGQETQYF. The CDR3 DNA follows: TGCAGTGCTAGAGATTTCAGGCTAGCGGGGGGCCAAGAGACCCAGTACTTC.

This clonotype was observed a few times. The rearrangement uses TRBV20-1 and TRBJ2-2; the match to TRBD1 covers 10 bases. V lost 5 bases to trimming and J lost 4 bases; unmatched junction nucleotides: 7. Germline CDR1 reads DFQATT; CDR2 reads SNEGSKA (reference sequence). The CDR3 totals 15 residues. In DNA form, the CDR3 reads TGCAGTGCTTTACTCGGGACAGGGGTCACCGGGGAGCTGTTTTTT. Translated: CSALLGTGVTGELFF.

The J gene is TRBJ2-5, the V gene TRBV6-2 or TRBV6-3; no definite D call. The germline V and J ends were trimmed by 4 bases and 4 bases, with 7 bases remaining between them. Germline V gene sequence: CDR1 MNHEY, CDR2 SVGEGT. This CDR3 comprises 12 residues. The CDR3 protein is CASSLWRETQYF. The CDR3 DNA reads as TGTGCCAGCAGTTTATGGAGAGAGACCCAGTACTTC.

The chain carries TRBV5-6 and TRBJ1-2, with D possibly matching TRBD1 (6 bases). Trimming shortened V by 4 bases and J by 6 bases, and 13 bases separated the two germline ends. CDR3 length: 13 residues. The germline gives CDR1 SGHDT, CDR2 YYEEEE. CDR3 sequence reads: CASSTGRIHGYTF. CDR3 nucleotides: TGTGCCAGCAGCACAGGGCGGATACATGGCTACACCTTC.

This clonotype was observed a few times. The CDR3 region is CASTWARGYGAGELFF. CDR3 nucleotides: TGTGCCAGCACCTGGGCGCGGGGGTATGGGGCCGGGGAGCTGTTTTTT. The chain carries TRBV12-3 or TRBV12-4 and TRBJ2-2; 7 bases fit TRBD2. This CDR3 has 16 amino acids. The J segment lost 6 bases and the V segment lost 7 bases, leaving 14 bases of the junction unmatched.

The V and J genes are TRBV19 and TRBJ1-5; TRBD1 matches at 7 bases. The J segment lost 0 bases and the V segment lost 9 bases, leaving 5 bases of the junction unmatched. Germline loops: CDR1 LNHDA, CDR2 SQIVND (reference sequence). The CDR3 covers 14 residues. The CDR3 loop reads CASQGQNSNQPQHF. DNA of the CDR3: TGTGCCAGCCAGGGACAGAATAGCAATCAGCCCCAGCATTTT.

The gene calls are TRBV12-3 or TRBV12-4 and TRBJ2-7; D is tentatively TRBD1 or TRBD2 (6 bases each). This CDR3 has 12 amino acids. The V end lost 5 bases, the J end lost 7 bases, and 12 bases lay between the germline ends. CDR3 DNA sequence: TGTGCCAGCAGTCCAGAGGGGGGAGAGCAGTACTTC. Protein product: CASSPEGGEQYF.

This clonotype turned up a few times. The CDR3 reads CASRTGTGIGGYTF. In DNA, the CDR3 is TGTGCCAGCAGAACCGGGACAGGGATTGGTGGCTACACCTTC. The genes are TRBV27 and TRBJ1-2, with 9 bases matching TRBD1. The CDR3 is 14 residues long. In germline, CDR1 is MNHEY, CDR2 SMNVEV (reference sequence). V was pared by 6 bases and J by 7 bases, with 9 bases of the junction left unmatched.

The chain links TRBV29-1 to TRBJ2-1; 8 nucleotides line up with TRBD2. This CDR3 comprises 13 residues. Germline V lookup: CDR1 SQVTM, CDR2 ANQGSEA. V shed 6 bases and J 8 bases; nucleotides not matched to a gene: 9. CDR3 DNA: TGCAGCGTAGACCCAGCGGGAGACTATGAGCAGTTCTTC. Translation: CSVDPAGDYEQFF.

The CDR3 sequence is CASSLPGGSLDYEQYF. In DNA, the CDR3 is TGCGCCAGCAGCTTACCCGGGGGCTCCTTGGACTACGAGCAGTACTTC. The chain combines TRBV5-1 with TRBJ2-7, with D perhaps assigned TRBD1 or TRBD2 (6 bases each). Germline CDR1 and CDR2: SGHRS and YFSETQ. Trimming pared 2 bases from V and 3 bases from J, leaving 18 bases between. There are 16 residues in the CDR3.